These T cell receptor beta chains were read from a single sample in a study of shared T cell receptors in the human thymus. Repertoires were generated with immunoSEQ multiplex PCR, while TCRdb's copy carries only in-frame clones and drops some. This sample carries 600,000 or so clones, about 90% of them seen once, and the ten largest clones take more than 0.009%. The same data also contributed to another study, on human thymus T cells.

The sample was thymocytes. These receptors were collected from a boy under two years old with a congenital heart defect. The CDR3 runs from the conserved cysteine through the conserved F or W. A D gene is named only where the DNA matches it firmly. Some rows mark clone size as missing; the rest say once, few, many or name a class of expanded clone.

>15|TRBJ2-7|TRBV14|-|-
TGTGCCAGCAGCCAAGAATTGGCCCCCCGGGACGAGCAGTACTTC
CASSQELAPRDEQYF
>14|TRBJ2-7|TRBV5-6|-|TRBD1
TGTGCCAGCAGCTTACCCGGGACAGGGGATAAGCAGTACTTC
CASSLPGTGDKQYF
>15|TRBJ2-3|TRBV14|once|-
TGTGCCAGCAGCCAAGGGGAGGGGGTAGCAGATACGCAGTATTTT
CASSQGEGVADTQYF
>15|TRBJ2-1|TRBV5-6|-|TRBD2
TGTGCCAGCAGCCCCGGGGTAGCGGGGGGCAATGAGCAGTTCTTC
CASSPGVAGGNEQFF
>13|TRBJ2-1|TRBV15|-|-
TGTGCCACCAGCAGAGCTTGGCGGGATGAGCAGTTCTTC
CATSRAWRDEQFF
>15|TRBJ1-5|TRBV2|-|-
TGTGCCAGCAGTGCAGGGAAGGGGAGCAATCAGCCCCAGCATTTT
CASSAGKGSNQPQHF
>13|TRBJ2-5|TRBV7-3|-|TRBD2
TGTGCCAGCAGCCACGGGGGGGGAGAGACCCAGTACTTC
CASSHGGGETQYF
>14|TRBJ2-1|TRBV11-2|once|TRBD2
TGTGCCAGCAGCCCTAGCGGGATAAACAATGAGCAGTTCTTC
CASSPSGINNEQFF
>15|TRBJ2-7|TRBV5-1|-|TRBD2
TGCGCCAGCAGCTTGGTGGCTAGCGGGAGATACGAGCAGTACTTC
CASSLVASGRYEQYF
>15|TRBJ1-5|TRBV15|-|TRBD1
TGTGCCACCAGCAGTTTAGGACAGGCGGGTCAGCCCCAGCATTTT
CATSSLGQAGQPQHF